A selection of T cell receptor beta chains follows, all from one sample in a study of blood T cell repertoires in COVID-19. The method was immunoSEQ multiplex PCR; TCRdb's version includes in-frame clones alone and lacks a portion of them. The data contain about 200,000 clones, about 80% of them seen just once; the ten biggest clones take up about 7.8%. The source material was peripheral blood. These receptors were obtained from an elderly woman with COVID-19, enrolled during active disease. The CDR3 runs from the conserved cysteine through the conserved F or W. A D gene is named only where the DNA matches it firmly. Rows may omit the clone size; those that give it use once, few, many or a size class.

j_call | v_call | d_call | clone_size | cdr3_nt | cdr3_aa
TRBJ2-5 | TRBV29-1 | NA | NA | TGCAGCGCCCTGGAGAGGGCAGGAGAGACCCAGTACTTC | CSALERAGETQYF
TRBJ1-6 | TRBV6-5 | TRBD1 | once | TGTGCCAGCACCAGCAGGGGGCTTAGTTCACCCCTCCACTTT | CASTSRGLSSPLHF
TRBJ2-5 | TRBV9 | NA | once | TGTGCCAGCAGCGTAGGGAGTGGGAGCGGACAAGAGACCCAGTACTTC | CASSVGSGSGQETQYF
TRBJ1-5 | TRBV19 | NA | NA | TGTGCCAGTAGTATTCCAAGAGATCAGCCCCAGCATTTT | CASSIPRDQPQHF
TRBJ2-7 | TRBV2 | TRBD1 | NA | TGTGCCAGCAGGAGTAACAGGGGAACGGGGGAGCAGTACTTC | CASRSNRGTGEQYF
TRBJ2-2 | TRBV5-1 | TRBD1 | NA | TGCGCCAGCAGCCCCCAGGACAGGGTCGGGGAGCTGTTTTTT | CASSPQDRVGELFF
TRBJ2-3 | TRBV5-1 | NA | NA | TGCGCCAGCAGCTTGGTTGGGACAACGGATACGCAGTATTTT | CASSLVGTTDTQYF
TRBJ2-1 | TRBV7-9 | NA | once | TGTGCCAGCAGCCCTAGAAATTTCGGACAGCTCTCCTACAATGAGCAGTTCTTC | CASSPRNFGQLSYNEQFF
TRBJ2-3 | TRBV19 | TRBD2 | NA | TGTGCCAGTAGTAAATATAGCGGGGGGATCACAGATACGCAGTATTTT | CASSKYSGGITDTQYF
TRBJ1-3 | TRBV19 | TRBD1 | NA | TGTGCCAGTAGTATAGGGGACAGGGGTATTTCTGGAAACACCATATATTTT | CASSIGDRGISGNTIYF
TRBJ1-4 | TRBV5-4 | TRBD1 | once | TGTGCCAGCAGCACCCCCGGACAGGGGCATCAAAAACTGTTTTTT | CASSTPGQGHQKLFF
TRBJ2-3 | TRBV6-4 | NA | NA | TGTGCCAGCAGTGACTACGAGGGATCTACGCAGTATTTT | CASSDYEGSTQYF
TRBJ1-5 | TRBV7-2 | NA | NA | TGTGCCAGCAGCTTACCTGACAGGAATCAGCCCCAGCATTTT | CASSLPDRNQPQHF
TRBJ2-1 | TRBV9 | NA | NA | TGTGCCAGCAGCGCTCGTCCGGGTACCAATGAGCAGTTCTTC | CASSARPGTNEQFF
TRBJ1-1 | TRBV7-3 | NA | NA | TGTGCCAGCAGTACGGGACTGCCGGAGGCTGAAGCTTTCTTT | CASSTGLPEAEAFF
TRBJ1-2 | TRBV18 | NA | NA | TGTGCCAGCTCACCGGGGGCCGTTTCAAACTATGGCTACACCTTC | CASSPGAVSNYGYTF
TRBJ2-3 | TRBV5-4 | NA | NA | TGTGCCAGCAGCCCAAGGGTGGGAGCAGATACGCAGTATTTT | CASSPRVGADTQYF
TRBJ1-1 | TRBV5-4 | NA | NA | TGTGCCAGCAGCTTTATCCAGGGTAGGCTTACTGAAGCTTTCTTT | CASSFIQGRLTEAFF
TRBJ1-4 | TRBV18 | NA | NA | TGTGCCAGCTCACCTGCGTCGTACCTCGTCGTCAATGAAAAACTGTTTTTT | CASSPASYLVVNEKLFF
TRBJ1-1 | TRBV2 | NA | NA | TGTGCCAGCAGTGAAGCAAGGGACTTCGAAGCTTTCTTT | CASSEARDFEAFF
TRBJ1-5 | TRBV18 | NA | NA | TGTGCCAGCTCACCGTCCCCCCCCAGCGTTAGCAATCAGCCCCAGCATTTT | CASSPSPPSVSNQPQHF
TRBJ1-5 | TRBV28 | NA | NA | TGTGCCAGCAGGCTCCGAACACTCCCTCAGGGCAATCAGCCCCAGCATTTT | CASRLRTLPQGNQPQHF
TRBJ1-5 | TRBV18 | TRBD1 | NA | TGTGCCAGCTCACCCGGGACAGGGACGGGCAATCAGCCCCAGCATTTT | CASSPGTGTGNQPQHF
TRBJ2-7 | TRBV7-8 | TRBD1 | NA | TGTGCCAGCAGCTTCCGGGACAGGAGTTCCTACGAGCAGTACTTC | CASSFRDRSSYEQYF
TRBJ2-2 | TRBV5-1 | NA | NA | TGCGCCAGCAGCTTCCTCGACACCGGGGAGCTGTTTTTT | CASSFLDTGELFF
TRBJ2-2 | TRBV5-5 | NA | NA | TGTGCCAGCAGCCCCGGGGGATCTGGGGAGCTGTTTTTT | CASSPGGSGELFF
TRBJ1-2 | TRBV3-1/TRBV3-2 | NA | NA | TGTGCCAGCAGCCAAGCAAACTCGTACGGCTACACCTTC | CASSQANSYGYTF
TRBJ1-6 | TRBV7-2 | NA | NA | TGTGCCAGCAGCCATGACAGGTCGGATTCACCCCTCCACTTT | CASSHDRSDSPLHF
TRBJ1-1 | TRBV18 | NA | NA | TGTGCCAGCTCACCAGTGGGCAACACTGAAGCTTTCTTT | CASSPVGNTEAFF
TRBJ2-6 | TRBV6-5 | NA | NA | TGTGCCAGCAGTTACTCGCGGGATCCCGGGGCCAACGTCCTGACTTTC | CASSYSRDPGANVLTF
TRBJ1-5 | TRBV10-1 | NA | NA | TGCGCCAGCGGCCAGGGGACGCCCCAGCATTTT | CASGQGTPQHF
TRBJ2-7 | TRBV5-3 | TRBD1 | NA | TGTGCCAGAAGCTTGCCACCCCGGGACAGGGCGTACGAGCAGTACTTC | CARSLPPRDRAYEQYF
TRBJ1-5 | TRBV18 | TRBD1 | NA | TGTGCCAGCTCCCAGGGGGCAAATCAGCCCCAGCATTTT | CASSQGANQPQHF
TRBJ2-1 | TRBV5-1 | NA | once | TGCGCCAGCAGCTTGTTCTACAGCTCCTACAATGAGCAGTTCTTC | CASSLFYSSYNEQFF
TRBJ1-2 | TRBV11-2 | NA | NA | TGTGCCAGCAGCCCAATGGGGGGGAGCTATGGCTACACCTTC | CASSPMGGSYGYTF
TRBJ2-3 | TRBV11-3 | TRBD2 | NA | TGTGCCAGCAGCTCCGGGCGGGGGGGGCAGGAGCAGTATTTT | CASSSGRGGQEQYF
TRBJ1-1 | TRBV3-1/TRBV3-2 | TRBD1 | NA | TGTGCCAGCAGCCGACAGGGGGGCACTGAAGCTTTCTTT | CASSRQGGTEAFF
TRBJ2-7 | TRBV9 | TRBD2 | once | TGTGCCAGCAGCGTCAGCGGGAGGGTCTCCGAGCAGTACTTC | CASSVSGRVSEQYF
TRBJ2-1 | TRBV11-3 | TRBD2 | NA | TGTGCCAGCAGCTCCGGGGTACTTAGCGGGAGTTACAATGAGCAGTTCTTC | CASSSGVLSGSYNEQFF
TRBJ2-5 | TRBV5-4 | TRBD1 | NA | TGTGCCAGCAGCTTACGGACAGGGGGCTTACAAGAGACCCAGTACTTC | CASSLRTGGLQETQYF
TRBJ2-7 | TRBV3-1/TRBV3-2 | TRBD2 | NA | TGTGCCAGCAGCCAAGCCCCTAGCGGATTATACGAGCAGTACTTC | CASSQAPSGLYEQYF
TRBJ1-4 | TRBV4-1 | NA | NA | TGCGCCAGCAGCCGGGGCCCGGCATTGTGGACCGAAAAACTGTTTTTT | CASSRGPALWTEKLFF